These 18 T cell receptor beta chains were sequenced from one sample in a study of CD8+ T cells in alopecia areata. Indicated treatment: oral pan-JAK inhibitor, 5-10 mg twice daily. RNA was extracted and reverse transcribed into cDNA as the sequencing template. Libraries were prepared by immunoSEQ multiplex PCR; TCRdb keeps only in-frame clonotypes and omits some of them. Among around 97,000 clones listed, approximately 84% were seen once. This specimen consisted of CD8+ T cells sorted from blood, obtained at roughly week 30, from a patient treated with tofacitinib. Receptors were obtained from a human donor with alopecia areata.

The V call is TRBV11-2, the J call TRBJ2-7, with D possibly being TRBD1 (5 bases). In germline, CDR1 is SGHAT, CDR2 FQNNGV. Trimming pared 1 base from V and 7 bases from J, leaving 14 bases between. This CDR3 spans 14 amino acids. The CDR3 is CASSLGYGHTEQYF. The CDR3, as DNA: TGTGCCAGCAGCTTAGGCTATGGACACACGGAGCAGTACTTC.

The chain is built from TRBV7-8 and TRBJ2-1; no firm D call. This CDR3 comprises 16 residues. The V end was cut by 1 base, the J end by 0 bases, with 10 bases between. The germline V gene has CDR1 SGHVS and CDR2 FQNEAQ. As DNA, the CDR3 is TGTGCCAGCAGCTTAGACATCGGCAGCTCCTACAATGAGCAGTTCTTC. The encoded protein is CASSLDIGSSYNEQFF.

The V and J genes are TRBV9 and TRBJ2-1, with 11 bases aligning to TRBD2. This CDR3 has 18 residues. V shed 3 bases, J shed 1 base, and the junction held 9 bases outside the gene matches. CDR1 and CDR2 (germline): SGDLS, YYNGEE. CDR3 loop: CASSARTSGHPSYNEQFF. CDR3 sequence (DNA): TGTGCCAGCAGCGCCAGGACTAGCGGGCATCCTTCCTACAATGAGCAGTTCTTC.

V is TRBV25-1 and J is TRBJ2-7; D ambiguous. CDR3 length equals 13 residues. Germline CDR1 MGHDK, CDR2 SYGVNS. V was shortened by 9 bases and J by 3 bases, with 15 bases between the two germline ends. In DNA, the CDR3 is TGTGCCAGTCTTAGCCCGCAGTTCTACGAGCAGTACTTC. It encodes CASLSPQFYEQYF.

The V call is TRBV29-1, the J call TRBJ2-3, with 11 bases matching TRBD1. V was pared by 4 bases and J by 0 bases, with 6 bases of the junction left unmatched. This CDR3 region has 16 residues. Germline V gene data show CDR1 as SQVTM and CDR2 as ANQGSEA. The CDR3 loop reads CSVAGTGGISTDTQYF. The CDR3 nucleotides read TGCAGCGTTGCCGGGACAGGGGGTATCAGCACAGATACGCAGTATTTT.

This rearrangement joins TRBV11-2 to TRBJ2-5, with D possibly TRBD2 on 6 matching bases. Germline assignment: CDR1 SGHAT and CDR2 FQNNGV. Deletions cut 5 bases from V and 2 bases from J, with 24 bases between. This CDR3 contains 18 residues. The CDR3 here is CASSQNSVGGGLQETQYF. CDR3 coding DNA: TGTGCCAGCAGCCAAAATTCGGTGGGGGGTGGCTTACAAGAGACCCAGTACTTC.

The rearrangement uses TRBV9 and TRBJ2-1; 7 bases match TRBD2. Germline CDR1 and CDR2: SGDLS and YYNGEE. The CDR3 length is 14 residues. The junction had 7 bases not matched to a gene; V was cut back by 4 bases and J by 6 bases. The CDR3: CASSPRTRSNEQFF. The CDR3 nucleotides read TGTGCCAGCAGCCCCCGGACTAGATCCAATGAGCAGTTCTTC. Full variable domain (rest looked up from reference TRBV9 and TRBJ2-1): DSGVTQTPKHLITATGQRVTLRCSPRSGDLSVYWYQQSLDQGLQFLIQYYNGEERAKGNILERFSAQQFPDLHSELNLSSLELGDSALYFCASSPRTRSNEQFFGPGTRLTVL.

The chain joins TRBV4-1 to TRBJ2-7, with TRBD1 matching over 9 bases. The germline CDR1 and CDR2 sequences are MGHRA and YSYEKL. The CDR3 runs 13 residues. V gave up 5 bases and J gave up 6 bases; unmatched junction bases: 5. CDR3: CASSDRGKSEQYF. Written as DNA, the CDR3 is TGCGCCAGCAGCGACAGGGGGAAATCCGAGCAGTACTTC.

The chain employs TRBV29-1 and TRBJ1-3, with D perhaps matching TRBD1 (5 bases). The CDR3 is made up of 14 amino acids. Germline CDR1 reads SQVTM; CDR2 reads ANQGSEA. Deletions cut 4 bases from V and 0 bases from J, with 10 bases between. The CDR3 coding sequence is TGCAGCGTTGCTCAGGGCAACTCTGGAAACACCATATATTTT. Translation gives CSVAQGNSGNTIYF.

This clone was counted only a few times. The rearrangement uses TRBV7-8 and TRBJ2-7; TRBD1 aligns across 8 bases. Germline CDR1 reads SGHVS; CDR2 reads FQNEAQ. V trimming: 5 bases; J trimming: 2 bases; junction bases outside the gene matches: 17. There are 18 residues in the CDR3. CDR3 amino acids: CASSGSRGRGPRTYEQYF. Written as DNA, the CDR3 is TGTGCCAGCAGCGGCTCCCGGGGCAGGGGGCCCCGAACCTACGAGCAGTACTTC.

The chain couples TRBV15 to TRBJ2-7; D is uncertain. This CDR3 spans 14 amino acids. CDR1 LNHNV and CDR2 YYDKDF come from the germline V gene (reference sequence). V was cut by 2 bases and J by 0 bases, with 8 bases left in between. The CDR3: CATSRRRTSYEQYF. The DNA for the CDR3 is TGTGCCACCAGCAGACGACGTACCTCCTACGAGCAGTACTTC.

This clone was seen a handful of times. The chain combines TRBV14 with TRBJ2-7; TRBD2 is a possible D gene (6 bases). Germline V gene data show CDR1 as SGHDN and CDR2 as FVKESK. With 0 bases removed from V and 3 bases from J, the gap between germline ends came to 18 bases. The CDR3 totals 17 residues. The CDR3 bases are TGTGCCAGCAGCCAAGATATCGGGGGATTTTCCTTCTACGAGCAGTACTTC. Protein: CASSQDIGGFSFYEQYF. The whole variable domain, filled in from reference TRBV14 and TRBJ2-7, reads EAGVTQFPSHSVIEKGQTVTLRCDPISGHDNLYWYRRVMGKEIKFLLHFVKESKQDESGMPNNRFLAERTGGTYSTLKVQPAELEDSGVYFCASSQDIGGFSFYEQYFGPGTRLTVT.

The chain uses TRBV10-3 and TRBJ2-2; unclear D gene. The CDR3 is 12 amino acids. Germline V gives CDR1 ENHRY, CDR2 SYGVKD. Trimming removed 3 bases from V and 6 bases from J, with 5 bases in between. The CDR3 DNA is TGTGCCATCAGTGACGGGTCCGGGGAGCTGTTTTTT. This sequence encodes CAISDGSGELFF.

Concerning this clone: Lacking the conserved final phenylalanine or tryptophan, this CDR3 likely reflects a read error. V and J are TRBV29-1 and TRBJ1-1, with D possibly matching TRBD1 (5 bases). Germline CDR1 and CDR2: SQVTM and ANQGSEA. This CDR3 spans 12 amino acids. The V and J ends lost 4 bases and 7 bases respectively, with 13 bases between them. The CDR3 DNA follows: TGCAGCGTTGTTTATGGGGGGGTTGAAGCTTTCCTT. Translating gives CSVVYGGVEAFL.

The chain couples TRBV30 to TRBJ2-5; TRBD1 aligns across 9 bases. The J call is uncertain, as TRBJ2-7 better fits the DNA end. This CDR3 is 13 amino acids long. Germline V CDR1 and CDR2: GTSNPN, SVGIG (reference sequence). CDR3 loop: CAWTPGQGYEQYF. For the CDR3, the DNA is TGTGCCTGGACGCCGGGACAGGGCTACGAGCAGTACTTC.

The chain is built from TRBV6-1 and TRBJ2-3; 9 nucleotides agree with TRBD1. Trimming took 5 bases from V and 4 from J; bases not matched to a gene: 7. This CDR3 contains 15 residues. Germline CDR1 MNHNS, CDR2 SASEGT. As DNA, the CDR3 is TGTGCCAGCAGTAAAGGGGGGACAGGGCCAGATACGCAGTATTTT. Translated, it gives CASSKGGTGPDTQYF.

The rearrangement uses TRBV6-5 and TRBJ2-5; 7 nucleotides line up with TRBD1. The CDR3 is made up of 14 amino acids. Looked up from germline, CDR1 is MNHEY and CDR2 is SVGAGI. The V and J ends lost 3 bases and 3 bases, in that order; junction bases with no gene match: 4. CDR3 sequence (DNA): TGTGCCAGCAGTTATCTTGACAGGGAAGAGACCCAGTACTTC. Its translation is CASSYLDREETQYF.

The chain links TRBV27 to TRBJ2-7; perhaps D is TRBD1 or TRBD2 (5 bases each). The V end was cut by 2 bases, the J end by 4 bases, with 9 bases between. This CDR3 has 13 amino acids. CDR1 and CDR2 from the germline V gene are MNHEY and SMNVEV (reference sequence). CDR3 in amino acids: CASSLTGGYEQYF. CDR3 DNA: TGTGCCAGCAGTTTAACTGGGGGTTACGAGCAGTACTTC.